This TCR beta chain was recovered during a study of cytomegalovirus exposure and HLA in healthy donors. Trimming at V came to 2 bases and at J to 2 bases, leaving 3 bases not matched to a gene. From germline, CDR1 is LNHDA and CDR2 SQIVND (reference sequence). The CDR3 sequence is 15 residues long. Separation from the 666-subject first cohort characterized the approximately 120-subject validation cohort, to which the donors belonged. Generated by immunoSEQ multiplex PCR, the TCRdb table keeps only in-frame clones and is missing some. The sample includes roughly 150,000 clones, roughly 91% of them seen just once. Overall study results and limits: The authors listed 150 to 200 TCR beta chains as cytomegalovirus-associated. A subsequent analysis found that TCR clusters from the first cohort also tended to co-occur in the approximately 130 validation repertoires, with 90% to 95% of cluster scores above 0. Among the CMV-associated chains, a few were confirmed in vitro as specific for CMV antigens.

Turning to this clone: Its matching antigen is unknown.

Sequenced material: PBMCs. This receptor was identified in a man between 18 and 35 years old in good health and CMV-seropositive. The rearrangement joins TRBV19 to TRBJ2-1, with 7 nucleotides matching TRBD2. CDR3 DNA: TGTGCCAGTAGTATACAGGGACTAACCTACAATGAGCAGTTCTTC. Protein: CASSIQGLTYNEQFF.